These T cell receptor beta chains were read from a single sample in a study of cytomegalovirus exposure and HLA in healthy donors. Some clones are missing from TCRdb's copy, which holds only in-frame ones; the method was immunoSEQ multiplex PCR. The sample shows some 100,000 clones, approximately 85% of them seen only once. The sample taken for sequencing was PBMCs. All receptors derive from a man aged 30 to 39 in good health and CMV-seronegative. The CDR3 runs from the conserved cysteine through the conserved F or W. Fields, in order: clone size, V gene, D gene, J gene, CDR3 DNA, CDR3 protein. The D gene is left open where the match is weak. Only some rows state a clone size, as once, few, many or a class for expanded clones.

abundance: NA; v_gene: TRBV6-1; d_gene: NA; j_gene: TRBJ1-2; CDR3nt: TGTGCCAGCAGTGAAGACCACAGATCCGGCTACACCTTC; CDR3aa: CASSEDHRSGYTF
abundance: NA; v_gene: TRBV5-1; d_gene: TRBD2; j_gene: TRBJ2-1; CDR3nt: TGCGCCAGCAGCCCAACTAGCGGGAGATTGAATGAGCAGTTCTTC; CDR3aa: CASSPTSGRLNEQFF
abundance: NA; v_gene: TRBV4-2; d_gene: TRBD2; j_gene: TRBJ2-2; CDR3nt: TGTGCCAGCAGCCCGGGACCGCAAGGACTAGCGGGAAACACCGGGGAGCTGTTTTTT; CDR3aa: CASSPGPQGLAGNTGELFF
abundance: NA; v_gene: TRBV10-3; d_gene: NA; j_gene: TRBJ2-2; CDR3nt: TGTGCCATCAATCGGTTAGGGGGAGCGGAGTTCCAAACCGGGGAGCTGTTTTTT; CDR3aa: CAINRLGGAEFQTGELFF
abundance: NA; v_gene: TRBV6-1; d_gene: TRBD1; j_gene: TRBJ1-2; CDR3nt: TGTGCCAGCAGTGCGGGACAGGGGGCTGGCTACACCTTC; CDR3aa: CASSAGQGAGYTF
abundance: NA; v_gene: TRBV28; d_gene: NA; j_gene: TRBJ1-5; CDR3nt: TGTGCCAGCAGATCACCCCCAGGGGAAAGTAAGCCCCAGCATTTT; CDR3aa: CASRSPPGESKPQHF
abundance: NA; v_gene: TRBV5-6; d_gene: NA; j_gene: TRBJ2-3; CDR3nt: TGTGCCAGCAGCTTGAAGAGGTACACAGATACGCAGTATTTT; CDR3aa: CASSLKRYTDTQYF
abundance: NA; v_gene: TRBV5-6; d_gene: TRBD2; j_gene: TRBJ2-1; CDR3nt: TGTGCCAGCAGCCTTCTAAGTCGACTAGCGGGAGATGAGGGCAATGAGCAGTTCTTC; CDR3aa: CASSLLSRLAGDEGNEQFF
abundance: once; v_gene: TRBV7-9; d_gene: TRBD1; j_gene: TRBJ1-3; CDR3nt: TGTGCCAGCAGCGGTCCTTACAGGGGCGACACCATATATTTT; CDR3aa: CASSGPYRGDTIYF
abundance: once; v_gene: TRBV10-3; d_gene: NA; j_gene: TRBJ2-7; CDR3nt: TGTGCCATCAGTGAGCGACTGGAGGGAGAGCAGTACTTC; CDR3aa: CAISERLEGEQYF
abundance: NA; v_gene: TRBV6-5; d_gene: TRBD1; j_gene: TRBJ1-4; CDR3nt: TGTGCCAGCAGTTACTCTACCAGGGGGCAAAATGAAAAACTGTTTTTT; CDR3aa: CASSYSTRGQNEKLFF
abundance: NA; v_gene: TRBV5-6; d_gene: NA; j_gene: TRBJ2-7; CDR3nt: TGTGCCAGCAGCCCGGACGGGACCTACGAGCAGTACTTC; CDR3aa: CASSPDGTYEQYF
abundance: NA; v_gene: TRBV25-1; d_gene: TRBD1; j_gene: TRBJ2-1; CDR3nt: TGTGCCAGCAGTGACGGGCAGGGGGCCTCCTACAATGAGCAGTTCTTC; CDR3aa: CASSDGQGASYNEQFF
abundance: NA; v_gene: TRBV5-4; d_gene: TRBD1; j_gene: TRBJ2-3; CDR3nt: TGTGCCAGCAGCGGTTTGGGGGACAGGGGAAGCACAGATACGCAGTATTTT; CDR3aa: CASSGLGDRGSTDTQYF
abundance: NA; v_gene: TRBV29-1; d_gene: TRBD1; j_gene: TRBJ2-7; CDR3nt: TGCAGCGTTGAGTCGGGACAGGCGTACGAGCAGTACTTC; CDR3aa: CSVESGQAYEQYF
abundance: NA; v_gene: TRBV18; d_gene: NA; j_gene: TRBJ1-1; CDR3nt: TGTGCCAGCTCACCGGGCAGGGCGGACACTGAAGCTTTCTTT; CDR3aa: CASSPGRADTEAFF
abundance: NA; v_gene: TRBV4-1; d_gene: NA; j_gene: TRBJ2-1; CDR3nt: TGCGCCAGCAGCCAAGACCCGGTGCCCTACAATGAGCAGTTCTTC; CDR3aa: CASSQDPVPYNEQFF
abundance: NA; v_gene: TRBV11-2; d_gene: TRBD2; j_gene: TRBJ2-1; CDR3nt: TGTGCCAGCAGCCTCGATCTGGCGGGGGGGCCAGGCAATGAGCAGTTCTTC; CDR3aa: CASSLDLAGGPGNEQFF
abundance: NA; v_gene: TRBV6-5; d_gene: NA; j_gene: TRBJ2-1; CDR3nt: TGTGCCAGCAGTTACGGCGGCCTCTCCTACAATGAGCAGTTCTTC; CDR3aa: CASSYGGLSYNEQFF
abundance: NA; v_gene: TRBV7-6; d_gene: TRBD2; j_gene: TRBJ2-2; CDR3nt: TGTGCCAGCAGCTTAGTAGCGGGAGCGAACACCGGGGAGCTGTTTTTT; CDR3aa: CASSLVAGANTGELFF
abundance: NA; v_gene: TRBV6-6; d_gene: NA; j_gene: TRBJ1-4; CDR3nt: TGTGCCAGCAGTTATAGGAGGGATAATGAAAAACTGTTTTTT; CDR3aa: CASSYRRDNEKLFF
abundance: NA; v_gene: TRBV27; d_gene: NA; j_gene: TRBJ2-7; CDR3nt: TGTGCCAGCAGTTTTTCAGGGCCGAGCTCCTACGAGCAGTACTTC; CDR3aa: CASSFSGPSSYEQYF
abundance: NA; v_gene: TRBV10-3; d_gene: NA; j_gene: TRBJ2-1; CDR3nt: TGTGCCATCAGTGGGGGCACTTCAAGCTCCTACAATGAGCAGTTCTTC; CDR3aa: CAISGGTSSSYNEQFF
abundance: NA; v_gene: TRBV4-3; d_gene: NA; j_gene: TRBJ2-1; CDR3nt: TGCGCCAGCAGCCAAGTTTCTTATGAGCAGTTCTTC; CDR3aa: CASSQVSYEQFF
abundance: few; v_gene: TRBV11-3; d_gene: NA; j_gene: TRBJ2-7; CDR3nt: TGTGCCAGCAGCGCAAGGTTGGACTACGCATACTTC; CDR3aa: CASSARLDYAYF
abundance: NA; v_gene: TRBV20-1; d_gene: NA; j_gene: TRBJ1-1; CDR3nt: TGCAGTGCTAAGGACATAACTGAAGCTTTCTTT; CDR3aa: CSAKDITEAFF
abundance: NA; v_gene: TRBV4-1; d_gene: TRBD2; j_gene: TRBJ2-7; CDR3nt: TGCGCCAGCAGCCTTCCGGGGGTAGCGGGGCAAATCGTCTACGAGCAGTACTTC; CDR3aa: CASSLPGVAGQIVYEQYF
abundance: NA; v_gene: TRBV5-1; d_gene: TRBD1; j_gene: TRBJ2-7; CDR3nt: TGCGCCAGCAGCTCGGGGACAGGGTCGGCCGAGCAGTACTTC; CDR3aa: CASSSGTGSAEQYF
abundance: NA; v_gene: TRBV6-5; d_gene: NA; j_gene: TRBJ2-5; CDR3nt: TGTGCCAGCAGTTACAAAGTAGCGGCAGAGACCCAGTACTTC; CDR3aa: CASSYKVAAETQYF
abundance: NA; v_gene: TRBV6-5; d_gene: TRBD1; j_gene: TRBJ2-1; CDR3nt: TGTGCCAGCAGTTACCAGGGGGCTGCTGAGCAGTTCTTC; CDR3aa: CASSYQGAAEQFF
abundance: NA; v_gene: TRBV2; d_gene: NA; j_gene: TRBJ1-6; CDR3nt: TGTGCCAGCAGTGGGGGGGTTAGCGAACCCCTCCACTTT; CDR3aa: CASSGGVSEPLHF
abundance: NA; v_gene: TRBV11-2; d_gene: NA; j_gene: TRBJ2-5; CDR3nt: TGTGCCAGCAGCCCCGGTCAGGGGACCCAAGAGACCCAGTACTTC; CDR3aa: CASSPGQGTQETQYF
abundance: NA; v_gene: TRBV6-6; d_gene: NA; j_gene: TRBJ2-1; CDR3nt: TGTGCCAGCATGCGGGATGGATCCTACAATGAGCAGTTCTTC; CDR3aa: CASMRDGSYNEQFF
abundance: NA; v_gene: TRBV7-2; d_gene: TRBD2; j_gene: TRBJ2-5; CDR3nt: TGTGCCAGCAGCTTAGGACTAGCGCAAGAGACCCAGTACTTC; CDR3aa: CASSLGLAQETQYF
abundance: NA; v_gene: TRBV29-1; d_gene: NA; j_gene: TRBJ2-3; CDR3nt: TGCAGCGGCCCACCGGGGGAAAACACAGATACGCAGTATTTT; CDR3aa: CSGPPGENTDTQYF
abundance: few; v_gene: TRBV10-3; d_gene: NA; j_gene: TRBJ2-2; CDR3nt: TGTGCCATCAGTGACGGACAGCGAACCGGGGAGCTGTTTTTT; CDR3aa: CAISDGQRTGELFF
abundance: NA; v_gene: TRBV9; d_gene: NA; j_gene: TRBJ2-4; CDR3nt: TGTGCCAGCAGCGCACAGGGTCAGGTCCAGTACTTC; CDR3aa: CASSAQGQVQYF
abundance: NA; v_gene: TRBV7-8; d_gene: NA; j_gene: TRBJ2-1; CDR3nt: TGTGCCAGCAGCGCAGGACTATTCTACAATGAGCAGTTCTTC; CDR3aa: CASSAGLFYNEQFF
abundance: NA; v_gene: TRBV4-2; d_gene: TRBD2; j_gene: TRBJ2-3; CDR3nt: TGTGCCAGCAGCCAAGCCAAACTAGCGGGACACACAGATACGCAGTATTTT; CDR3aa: CASSQAKLAGHTDTQYF
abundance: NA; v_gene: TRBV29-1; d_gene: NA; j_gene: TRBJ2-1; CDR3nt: TGCAGCGTTGGGGGCGGGGCGGCCTACAATGAGCAGTTCTTC; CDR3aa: CSVGGGAAYNEQFF
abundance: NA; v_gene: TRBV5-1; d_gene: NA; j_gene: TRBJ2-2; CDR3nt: TGCGCCAGCAGCTCGAGAGGTACCGGGGAGCTGTTTTTT; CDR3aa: CASSSRGTGELFF
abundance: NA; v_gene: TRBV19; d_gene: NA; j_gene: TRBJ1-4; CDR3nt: TGTGCCTCACACAGGGCGGGCACAACTAATGAAAAACTGTTTTTT; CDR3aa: CASHRAGTTNEKLFF
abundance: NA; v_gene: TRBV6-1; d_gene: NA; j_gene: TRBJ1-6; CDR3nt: TGTGCCAGCTGGGGGGGTTCCTATAATTCACCCCTCCACTTT; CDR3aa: CASWGGSYNSPLHF
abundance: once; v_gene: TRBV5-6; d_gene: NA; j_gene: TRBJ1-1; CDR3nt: TGTGCCAGCAGCTGGGGGGGCAAGGACCTCACTGAAGCTTTCTTT; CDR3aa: CASSWGGKDLTEAFF
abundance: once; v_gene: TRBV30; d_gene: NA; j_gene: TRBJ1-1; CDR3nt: TGTGCCTGGAGCGCACCCCCGTGGACTGGCACTGAAGCTTTCTTT; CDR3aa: CAWSAPPWTGTEAFF
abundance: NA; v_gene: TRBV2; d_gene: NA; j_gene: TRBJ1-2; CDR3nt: TGTGCCAGCAGTGAAGGACAGTCCTATGGCTACACCTTC; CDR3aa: CASSEGQSYGYTF
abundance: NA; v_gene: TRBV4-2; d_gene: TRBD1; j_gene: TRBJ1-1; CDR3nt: TGTGCCAGCAGCCAAGATAAAGGGACAGGTGATACTGAAGCTTTCTTT; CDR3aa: CASSQDKGTGDTEAFF